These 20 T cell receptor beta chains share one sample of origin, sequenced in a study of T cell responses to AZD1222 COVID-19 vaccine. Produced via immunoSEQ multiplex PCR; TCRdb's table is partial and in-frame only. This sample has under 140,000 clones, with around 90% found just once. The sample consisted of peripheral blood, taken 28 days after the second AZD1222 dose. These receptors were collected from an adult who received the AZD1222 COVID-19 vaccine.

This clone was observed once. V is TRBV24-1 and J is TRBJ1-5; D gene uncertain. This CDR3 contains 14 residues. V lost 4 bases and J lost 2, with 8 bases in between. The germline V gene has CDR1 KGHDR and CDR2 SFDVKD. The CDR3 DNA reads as TGTGCCACCAGTGACAGGTCGGGCAATCAGCCCCAGCATTTT. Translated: CATSDRSGNQPQHF.

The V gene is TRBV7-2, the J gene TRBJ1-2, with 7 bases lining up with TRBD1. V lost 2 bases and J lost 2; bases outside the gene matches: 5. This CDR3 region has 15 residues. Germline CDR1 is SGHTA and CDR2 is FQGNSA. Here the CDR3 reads CASSLLVGGNYGYTF. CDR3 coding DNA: TGTGCCAGCAGCTTATTAGTAGGGGGCAACTATGGCTACACCTTC.

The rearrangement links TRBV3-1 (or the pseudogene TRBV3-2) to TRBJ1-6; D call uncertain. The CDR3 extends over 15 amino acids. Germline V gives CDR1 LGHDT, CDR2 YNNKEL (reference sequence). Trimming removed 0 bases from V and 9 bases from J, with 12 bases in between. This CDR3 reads CASSQDSRPGSPLHF. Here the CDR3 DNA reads TGTGCCAGCAGCCAAGATAGCAGGCCCGGTTCACCCCTCCACTTT.

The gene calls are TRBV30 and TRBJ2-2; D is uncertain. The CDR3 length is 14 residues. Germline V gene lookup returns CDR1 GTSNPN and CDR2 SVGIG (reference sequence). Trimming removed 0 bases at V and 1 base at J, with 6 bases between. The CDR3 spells CAWSVLKNTGELFF. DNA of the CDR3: TGTGCCTGGAGTGTCTTAAAGAACACCGGGGAGCTGTTTTTT.

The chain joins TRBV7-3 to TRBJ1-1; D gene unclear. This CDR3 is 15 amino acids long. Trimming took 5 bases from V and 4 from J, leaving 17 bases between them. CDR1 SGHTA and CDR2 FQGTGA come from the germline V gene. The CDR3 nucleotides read TGTGCCAGCAGCCCCACGAGCTCCCTAGGCACTGAAGCTTTCTTT. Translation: CASSPTSSLGTEAFF.

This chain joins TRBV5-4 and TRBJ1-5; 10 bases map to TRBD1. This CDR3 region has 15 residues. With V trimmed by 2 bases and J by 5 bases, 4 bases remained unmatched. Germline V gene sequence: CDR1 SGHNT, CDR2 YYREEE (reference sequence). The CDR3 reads CASSFGTGVDQPQHF. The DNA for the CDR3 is TGTGCCAGCAGCTTTGGGACAGGGGTGGATCAGCCCCAGCATTTT.

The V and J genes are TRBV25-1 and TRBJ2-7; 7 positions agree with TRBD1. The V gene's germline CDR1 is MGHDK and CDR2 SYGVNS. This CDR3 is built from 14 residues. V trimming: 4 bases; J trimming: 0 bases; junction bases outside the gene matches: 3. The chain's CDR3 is CASSGQGSSYEQYF. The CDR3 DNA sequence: TGTGCCAGCAGTGGACAGGGTAGCTCCTACGAGCAGTACTTC.

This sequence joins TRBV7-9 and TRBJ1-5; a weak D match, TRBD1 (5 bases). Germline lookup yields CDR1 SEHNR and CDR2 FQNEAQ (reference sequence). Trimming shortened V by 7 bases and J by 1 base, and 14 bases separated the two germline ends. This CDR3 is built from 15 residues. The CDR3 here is CASTPGGGSNQPQHF. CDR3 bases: TGTGCCAGCACCCCTGGGGGAGGGAGCAATCAGCCCCAGCATTTT.

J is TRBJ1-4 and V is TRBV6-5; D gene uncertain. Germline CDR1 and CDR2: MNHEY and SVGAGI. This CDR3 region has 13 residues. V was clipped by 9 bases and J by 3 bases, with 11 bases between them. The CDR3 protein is CASRGGSNEKLFF. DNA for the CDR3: TGTGCCAGTCGCGGCGGGTCTAATGAAAAACTGTTTTTT.

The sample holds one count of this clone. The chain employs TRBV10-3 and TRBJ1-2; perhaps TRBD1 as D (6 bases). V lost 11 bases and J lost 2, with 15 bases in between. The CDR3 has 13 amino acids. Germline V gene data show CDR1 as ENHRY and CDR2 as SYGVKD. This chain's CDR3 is CASQGGQNYGYTF. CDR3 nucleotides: TGTGCCTCCCAGGGCGGACAGAACTATGGCTACACCTTC.

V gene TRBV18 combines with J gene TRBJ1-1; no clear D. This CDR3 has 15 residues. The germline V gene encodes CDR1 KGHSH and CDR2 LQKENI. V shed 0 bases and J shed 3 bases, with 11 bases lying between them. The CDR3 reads CASSPPRQSDTEAFF. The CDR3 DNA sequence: TGTGCCAGCTCACCACCGCGACAATCGGACACTGAAGCTTTCTTT.

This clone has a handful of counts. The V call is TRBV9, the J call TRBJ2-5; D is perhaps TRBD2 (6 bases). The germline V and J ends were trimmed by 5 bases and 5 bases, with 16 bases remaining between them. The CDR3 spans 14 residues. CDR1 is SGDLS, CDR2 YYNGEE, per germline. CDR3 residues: CASSPGGMRETQYF. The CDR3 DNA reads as TGTGCCAGCAGTCCTGGGGGGATGCGGGAGACCCAGTACTTC.

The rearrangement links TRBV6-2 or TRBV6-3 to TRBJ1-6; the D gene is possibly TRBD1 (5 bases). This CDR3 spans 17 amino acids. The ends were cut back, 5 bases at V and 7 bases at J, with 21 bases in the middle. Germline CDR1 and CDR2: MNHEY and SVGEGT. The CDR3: CASSPDEVGLRNSPLHF. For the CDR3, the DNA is TGTGCCAGCAGTCCCGACGAGGTGGGGCTGAGGAATTCACCCCTCCACTTT.

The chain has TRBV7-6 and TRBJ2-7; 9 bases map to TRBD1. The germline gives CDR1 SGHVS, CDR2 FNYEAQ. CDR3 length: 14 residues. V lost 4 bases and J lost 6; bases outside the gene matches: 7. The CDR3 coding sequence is TGTGCCAGCAGCTCCCCACAGGGGGCGGGCGAGCAGTACTTC. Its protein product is CASSSPQGAGEQYF. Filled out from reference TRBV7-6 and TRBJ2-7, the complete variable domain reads GAGVSQSPRYKVTKRGQDVALRCDPISGHVSLYWYRQALGQGPEFLTYFNYEAQQDKSGLPNDRFSAERPEGSISTLTIQRTEQRDSAMYRCASSSPQGAGEQYFGPGTRLTVT.

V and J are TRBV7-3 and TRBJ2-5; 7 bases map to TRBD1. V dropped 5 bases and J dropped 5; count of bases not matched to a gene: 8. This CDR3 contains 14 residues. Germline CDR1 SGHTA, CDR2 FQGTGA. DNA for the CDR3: TGTGCCAGCAGCGAAACAGGGGTAGGGGAGACCCAGTACTTC. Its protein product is CASSETGVGETQYF.

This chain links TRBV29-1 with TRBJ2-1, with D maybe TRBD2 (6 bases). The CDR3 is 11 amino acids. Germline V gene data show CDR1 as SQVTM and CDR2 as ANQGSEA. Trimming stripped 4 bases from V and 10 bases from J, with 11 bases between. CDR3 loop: CSVAGTGEQFF. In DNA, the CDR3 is TGCAGCGTTGCGGGGACTGGGGAGCAGTTCTTC.

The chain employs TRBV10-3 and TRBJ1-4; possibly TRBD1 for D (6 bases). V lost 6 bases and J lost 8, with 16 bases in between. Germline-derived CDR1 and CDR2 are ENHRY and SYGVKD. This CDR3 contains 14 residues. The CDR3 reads CAISPGQTVEKLFF. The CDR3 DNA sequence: TGTGCCATCAGCCCTGGACAGACGGTGGAAAAACTGTTTTTT.

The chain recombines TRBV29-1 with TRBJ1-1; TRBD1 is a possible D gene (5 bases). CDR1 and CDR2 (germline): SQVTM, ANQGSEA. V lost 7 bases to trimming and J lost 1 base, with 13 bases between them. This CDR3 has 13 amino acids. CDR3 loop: CSAMGDPNTEAFF. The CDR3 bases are TGCAGCGCCATGGGGGATCCGAACACTGAAGCTTTCTTT.

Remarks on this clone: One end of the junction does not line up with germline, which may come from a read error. The CDR3 DNA reads as TGTGCTAGCAGCTCCAGAGCTCCGGGACAGGGGCGCCCCAGGTATGGCTACACCTTC. Translation: CASSSRAPGQGRPRYGYTF. The genes are TRBV7-7 and TRBJ1-2, with TRBD1 matching over 10 bases. CDR1 is SSHAT and CDR2 is FNYEAQ in the germline V gene (reference sequence). This CDR3 region has 19 residues.

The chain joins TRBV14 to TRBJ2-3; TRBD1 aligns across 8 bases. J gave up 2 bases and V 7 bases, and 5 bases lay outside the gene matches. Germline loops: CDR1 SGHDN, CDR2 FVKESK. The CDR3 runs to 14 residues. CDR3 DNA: TGTGCCAGCAACGGACAGGGTTCCACAGATACGCAGTATTTT. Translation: CASNGQGSTDTQYF. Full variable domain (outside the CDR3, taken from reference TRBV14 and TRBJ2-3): EAGVTQFPSHSVIEKGQTVTLRCDPISGHDNLYWYRRVMGKEIKFLLHFVKESKQDESGMPNNRFLAERTGGTYSTLKVQPAELEDSGVYFCASNGQGSTDTQYFGPGTRLTVL.